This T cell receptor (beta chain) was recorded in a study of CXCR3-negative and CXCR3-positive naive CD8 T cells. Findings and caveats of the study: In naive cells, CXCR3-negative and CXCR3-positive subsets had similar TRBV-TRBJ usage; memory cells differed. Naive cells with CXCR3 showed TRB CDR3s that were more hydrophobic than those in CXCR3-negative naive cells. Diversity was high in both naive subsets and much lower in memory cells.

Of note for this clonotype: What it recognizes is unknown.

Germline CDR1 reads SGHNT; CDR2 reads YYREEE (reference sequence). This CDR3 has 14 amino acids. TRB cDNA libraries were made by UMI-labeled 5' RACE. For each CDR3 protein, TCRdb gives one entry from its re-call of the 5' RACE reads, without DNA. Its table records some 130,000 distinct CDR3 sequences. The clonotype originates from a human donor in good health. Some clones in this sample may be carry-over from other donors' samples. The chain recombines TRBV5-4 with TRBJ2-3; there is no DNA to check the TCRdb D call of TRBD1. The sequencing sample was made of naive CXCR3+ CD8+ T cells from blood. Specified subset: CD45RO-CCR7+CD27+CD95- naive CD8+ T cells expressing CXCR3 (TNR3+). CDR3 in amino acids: CASRLGTEADTQYF.